These 20 T cell receptor beta chains originate from one sample sequenced in a study of T cell responses to AZD1222 COVID-19 vaccine. Only in-frame clones appear in the TCRdb table, and some are missing; sequencing was by immunoSEQ multiplex PCR. This sample has some 160,000 clones; about nine tenths occur once, and the top ten carry 1.5% to 2%. The material was peripheral blood, obtained on day 0 of AZD1222 vaccination. These TCRs come from an adult in good health.

The CDR3 spells CASSLTTAGELFF. CDR3 DNA sequence: TGTGCCAGCAGTTTAACGACAGCCGGGGAGCTGTTTTTT. V gene TRBV12-3 or TRBV12-4 combines with J gene TRBJ2-2; tentatively, D is TRBD1 (5 bases). The CDR3 has 13 amino acids. Trimming took 2 bases from V and 6 from J, leaving 7 bases between them.

V usage is TRBV5-4 and J usage is TRBJ2-7; 9 bases align to TRBD1. Germline V gives CDR1 SGHNT, CDR2 YYREEE (reference sequence). Trimming took 3 bases from V and 3 from J; bases not matched to a gene: 7. The CDR3 spans 15 residues. The CDR3 nucleotides read TGTGCCAGCAGCTCGACAGACAGGGGGGTCTACGAGCAGTACTTC. It specifies CASSSTDRGVYEQYF.

The chain uses TRBV5-5 and TRBJ1-1, with 7 positions matching TRBD1. Germline V gene sequence: CDR1 SGHKS, CDR2 YYEKEE (reference sequence). The CDR3 is 14 residues long. The trim removed 5 bases at V and 2 bases at J, leaving 6 bases unmatched. Here the CDR3 DNA reads TGTGCCAGCAGGCCGGGACAGCAAAACACTGAAGCTTTCTTT. Translated: CASRPGQQNTEAFF.

The chain has TRBV18 and TRBJ2-2; D call uncertain. The CDR3 contains 14 residues. Trimming left V 4 bases short and J 6 bases short, with 12 bases between. CDR1 and CDR2 from the germline V gene are KGHSH and LQKENI. The CDR3 here is CASSLIDSPGELFF. The CDR3 DNA reads as TGTGCCAGCTCACTAATAGACTCCCCCGGGGAGCTGTTTTTT. The whole variable domain, filled in from reference TRBV18 and TRBJ2-2, reads NAGVMQNPRHLVRRRGQEARLRCSPMKGHSHVYWYRQLPEEGLKFMVYLQKENIIDESGMPKERFSAEFPKEGPSILRIQQVVRGDSAAYFCASSLIDSPGELFFGEGSRLTVL.

A single count supports this clone. V gene TRBV2 combines with J gene TRBJ2-3; TRBD1 matches at 9 bases. V dropped 6 bases and J dropped 4; count of bases not matched to a gene: 2. This CDR3 has 13 amino acids. The germline V gene encodes CDR1 SNHLY and CDR2 FYNNEI. The CDR3 DNA reads as TGTGCCAGCAGGCGGGACAGGGCAGATACGCAGTATTTT. This encodes CASRRDRADTQYF.

The rearrangement joins TRBV7-9 to TRBJ1-5, with unresolved D. CDR1 and CDR2 from the germline V gene are SEHNR and FQNEAQ (reference sequence). The length of the CDR3 is 16 residues. Trimming took off 5 bases at V and 0 bases at J, with 14 bases between the two ends. The CDR3 is CASSPPGTDSNQPQHF. The CDR3 DNA reads as TGTGCCAGCAGCCCTCCGGGAACAGATAGCAATCAGCCCCAGCATTTT.

This sequence joins TRBV2 and TRBJ1-4; weak D call: TRBD1 (6 bases). The germline V gene has CDR1 SNHLY and CDR2 FYNNEI. The CDR3 length is 14 residues. The V end was cut by 7 bases, the J end by 0 bases, with 9 bases between. The CDR3 here is CASTDRTTNEKLFF. The CDR3 DNA reads TGTGCCAGCACAGACAGGACAACTAATGAAAAACTGTTTTTT.

This clone was seen only a few times. This sequence joins TRBV5-5 and TRBJ1-6, with D hard to call. The CDR3 length is 17 residues. The V gene lost 2 bases and the J gene lost 9 bases, with 21 bases spanning the gap. The germline gives CDR1 SGHKS, CDR2 YYEKEE (reference sequence). The CDR3 DNA is TGTGCCAGCAGCTTAAACGGACGTTCTTCCGGAATTTCACCCCTCCACTTT. It is translated as CASSLNGRSSGISPLHF.

The chain employs TRBV6-1 and TRBJ1-2, with no clear D. There are 14 residues in the CDR3. Germline CDR1 reads MNHNS; CDR2 reads SASEGT. V was trimmed by 2 bases and J by 7 bases, leaving 14 bases between them. The DNA for the CDR3 is TGTGCCAGCAGTGAAATAAATCAGTTTGGTGGCTACACCTTC. Its protein is CASSEINQFGGYTF.

This clone was observed a few times. The chain joins TRBV5-8 to TRBJ1-5; D is undetermined. CDR3 length equals 14 residues. Germline values: CDR1 SGHTS, CDR2 YDEGEE. V was pared by 0 bases and J by 6 bases, with 10 bases between. The CDR3 is CASSLVMWGQPQHF. In DNA form, the CDR3 reads TGTGCCAGCAGCTTGGTGATGTGGGGTCAGCCCCAGCATTTT.

The gene calls are TRBV9 and TRBJ2-1, with unresolved D. Trimming cost V 3 bases and J 4 bases, with 11 bases left between them. This CDR3 has 14 amino acids. Germline values: CDR1 SGDLS, CDR2 YYNGEE. CDR3 DNA: TGTGCCAGCAGCGAATCCCAGTTGTACAATGAGCAGTTCTTC. It encodes CASSESQLYNEQFF.

As to this clone: Sequence at one end of the junction differs from germline and may be a read error. The CDR3: CASSSGQGRF. The CDR3 DNA follows: TGTGCCAGCAGCTCCGGCCAGGGGCGATTT. The V call is TRBV6-5, the J call TRBJ2-3, with a tentative D call TRBD1 (6 bases). The CDR3 loop spans 10 amino acids. Germline CDR1 MNHEY, CDR2 SVGAGI.

The chain uses TRBV5-1 and TRBJ2-7; the match to TRBD1 covers 7 bases. The CDR3 is made up of 15 amino acids. Trimming removed 0 bases from V and 5 bases from J; junction bases left unmatched: 8. CDR1 is SGHRS and CDR2 is YFSETQ in the germline V gene. CDR3 sequence reads: CASSLGRQGLDEQYF. The CDR3 DNA sequence: TGCGCCAGCAGCTTGGGTAGACAGGGTTTGGACGAGCAGTACTTC.

The chain recombines TRBV5-1 with TRBJ1-1; a possible D gene is TRBD1 (5 bases). Germline loops: CDR1 SGHRS, CDR2 YFSETQ. V was clipped by 3 bases and J by 4 bases, with 10 bases between them. The CDR3 extends over 13 amino acids. The CDR3 region has the DNA TGCGCCAGCAGCTGGGACGGGGTCACTGAAGCTTTCTTT. Protein sequence: CASSWDGVTEAFF.

The chain joins TRBV24-1 to TRBJ1-5; 9 bases are shared with TRBD1. The V gene's germline CDR1 is KGHDR and CDR2 SFDVKD. Unmatched junction bases numbered 5, after V lost 6 bases and J lost 6 bases. This CDR3 comprises 14 residues. In nucleotides, the CDR3 is TGTGCCACCAGTAAGACAGGGGGGGGTCAGCCCCAGCATTTT. Amino acid sequence: CATSKTGGGQPQHF.

The chain links TRBV2 to TRBJ1-5; D may be TRBD1 (6 bases). CDR1 is SNHLY and CDR2 is FYNNEI in the germline V gene. The CDR3 length is 15 residues. V was pared by 7 bases and J by 0 bases, with 13 bases between. CDR3 in amino acids: CASTARGISNQPQHF. CDR3 DNA: TGTGCCAGCACCGCCAGGGGAATTAGCAATCAGCCCCAGCATTTT.

The gene calls are TRBV10-1 and TRBJ2-3, with D tentatively TRBD1 (6 bases). The CDR3 consists of 17 residues. Germline assignment: CDR1 WNHNN and CDR2 SYGVQD (reference sequence). The V end lost 3 bases, the J end lost 4 bases, and 20 bases lay between the germline ends. CDR3 in DNA: TGCGCCAGCAGTGATTCCCCTTCGGCAGGGGAGCCAGATACGCAGTATTTT. Translation: CASSDSPSAGEPDTQYF.

The table lists this clone with a count of one. V is TRBV12-5 and J is TRBJ2-5, with TRBD2 identical over 12 bases. The length of the CDR3 is 22 residues. V lost 0 bases to trimming and J lost 5 bases; unmatched junction nucleotides: 22. CDR1 and CDR2 from the germline V gene are LGHNT and FRNRAP. CDR3 region: CASGLVPTSGSQKRAHIETQYF. For the CDR3, the DNA is TGTGCTAGTGGTTTGGTACCGACTAGCGGGAGCCAAAAAAGGGCCCACATCGAGACCCAGTACTTC. The full variable domain, completed using reference TRBV12-5 and TRBJ2-5, is DARVTQTPRHKVTEMGQEVTMRCQPILGHNTVFWYRQTMMQGLELLAYFRNRAPLDDSGMPKDRFSAEMPDATLATLKIQPSEPRDSAVYFCASGLVPTSGSQKRAHIETQYFGPGTRLLVL.

The count of this clone is one. This rearrangement joins TRBV25-1 to TRBJ1-3; possible D gene TRBD1, 6 bases. In germline, CDR1 is MGHDK, CDR2 SYGVNS. There are 16 residues in the CDR3. V lost 6 bases and J lost 2, with 17 bases in between. CDR3 loop: CASRGRSTGTGNTIYF. CDR3 in DNA: TGTGCCAGCAGAGGGAGGAGCACAGGGACTGGAAACACCATATATTTT.

The V and J genes are TRBV5-1 and TRBJ1-1, with 7 bases fitting TRBD1. The CDR3 length is 14 residues. After removal of 0 bases from V and 3 bases from J, the junction contained 2 bases not matched to a gene. The germline CDR1 and CDR2 sequences are SGHRS and YFSETQ. In DNA, the CDR3 is TGCGCCAGCAGCTTGGGACAGGGATACACTGAAGCTTTCTTT. Translated: CASSLGQGYTEAFF.